These 31 T cell receptor beta chains were sequenced from one sample in a study of early T cells in non-severe SARS-CoV-2 infection. TCRdb independently ran MiXCR on the 5' RACE reads; one entry per CDR3 protein. Counted here are 63,000 or so distinct CDR3 sequences, 9.5% to 12% occurring once; the ten biggest clones make up roughly 6%. The source was whole blood, collected at baseline. Receptors were obtained from an adult who was a healthcare worker with PCR-confirmed SARS-CoV-2 infection or an uninfected control (not recorded which).

The V call is TRBV6-6, the J call TRBJ2-1; 11 bases match TRBD1. Germline V lookup: CDR1 MNHNY, CDR2 SVGAGI (reference sequence). Germline trimming cut 6 bases from V and 9 bases from J; bases unmatched to any gene: 7. The CDR3 contains 14 residues. Written as DNA, the CDR3 is TGTGCCAGCAGCCATGGACAGGGGGCAGTTGAGCAGTTCTTC. Translation: CASSHGQGAVEQFF.

This clonotype was counted between two and nine times. The genes are TRBV18 and TRBJ1-5; D remains ambiguous. Germline V gene lookup returns CDR1 KGHSH and CDR2 LQKENI. V was shortened by 6 bases and J by 2 bases, with 8 bases between the two germline ends. The CDR3 is 13 amino acids. The CDR3 nucleotides are TGTGCCAGCTCCTCTGAAGGCAATCAGCCCCAGCATTTT. Amino acids: CASSSEGNQPQHF.

This clonotype was seen many times. The chain employs TRBV18 and TRBJ2-2; 8 bases fit TRBD1. This CDR3 comprises 15 residues. CDR1 is KGHSH, CDR2 LQKENI, per germline. V shed 1 base, J shed 4 bases, and the junction held 2 bases outside the gene matches. CDR3 DNA sequence: TGTGCCAGCTCACCACGGACAGGGTCCACCGGGGAGCTGTTTTTT. Its protein product is CASSPRTGSTGELFF.

The V and J genes are TRBV5-1 and TRBJ1-2; the D is unclear. V was trimmed by 2 bases and J by 1 base, leaving 9 bases between them. The length of the CDR3 is 14 residues. CDR1 and CDR2 (germline): SGHRS, YFSETQ. CDR3 coding DNA: TGCGCCAGCAGCTTTGGTGACTTTAACTATGGCTACACCTTC. Translation: CASSFGDFNYGYTF.

This chain joins TRBV7-8 and TRBJ1-5; D unclear. The CDR3 runs 15 residues. Between the trimmed V and J ends, which lost 1 base and 5 bases, there was a span of 12 bases. Germline V gene sequence: CDR1 SGHVS, CDR2 FQNEAQ. CDR3 in amino acids: CASSLGRDIDQPQHF. CDR3 bases: TGTGCCAGCAGCTTAGGACGCGACATAGATCAGCCCCAGCATTTT. Full variable domain (rest looked up from reference TRBV7-8 and TRBJ1-5): GAGVSQSPRYKVAKRGQDVALRCDPISGHVSLFWYQQALGQGPEFLTYFQNEAQLDKSGLPSDRFFAERPEGSVSTLKIQRTQQEDSAVYLCASSLGRDIDQPQHFGDGTRLSIL.

V and J are TRBV28 and TRBJ1-5; D uncertain. The CDR3 has 15 residues. Trimming shortened V by 6 bases and J by 1 base, and 13 bases separated the two germline ends. Germline V gene lookup returns CDR1 MDHEN and CDR2 SYDVKM. The CDR3 here is CASRQTTQSNQPQHF. The CDR3 bases are TGTGCCAGCAGGCAAACCACGCAGAGCAATCAGCCCCAGCATTTT.

Only a few counts were recorded for this clonotype. The V and J genes are TRBV7-8 and TRBJ2-3; D remains unclear. V was cut by 5 bases and J by 2 bases, with 8 bases left in between. The germline V gene encodes CDR1 SGHVS and CDR2 FQNEAQ. The CDR3 is made up of 13 amino acids. The DNA for the CDR3 is TGTGCCAGCAGCCCTCTAGACACAGATACGCAGTATTTT. It specifies CASSPLDTDTQYF.

This clonotype turned up a few times. The V gene is TRBV11-2, the J gene TRBJ2-2, with D hard to call. CDR1 is SGHAT, CDR2 FQNNGV, per germline. The CDR3 consists of 15 residues. V was pared by 3 bases and J by 0 bases, with 8 bases between. The chain's CDR3 is CASSFRATNTGELFF. For the CDR3, the DNA is TGTGCCAGCAGCTTCAGAGCCACGAACACCGGGGAGCTGTTTTTT.

A few counts support this clonotype. The chain uses TRBV20-1 and TRBJ2-3; perhaps TRBD1 as D (6 bases). There are 13 residues in the CDR3. Trimming cost V 6 bases and J 2 bases, with 12 bases left between them. Germline-derived CDR1 and CDR2 are DFQATT and SNEGSKA (reference sequence). Here the CDR3 DNA reads TGCAGTGCCTGGACAGATCCCACAGATACGCAGTATTTT. Residues: CSAWTDPTDTQYF.

As concerns this clonotype: This could be a read error, since a much larger clone is one nucleotide away. The chain couples TRBV19 to TRBJ2-5; D perhaps matches TRBD2 (6 bases). There are 17 residues in the CDR3. V was cut by 4 bases and J by 4 bases, with 22 bases left in between. Germline loops: CDR1 LNHDA, CDR2 SQIVND (reference sequence). Written as DNA, the CDR3 is TGTGCCAGTAGTAAAGGACTAACGGGAAGAGTCGGAGAGACCCAGTACTTC. Its translation: CASSKGLTGRVGETQYF. Complete variable domain (other parts from reference TRBV19 and TRBJ2-5): DGGITQSPKYLFRKEGQNVTLSCEQNLNHDAMYWYRQDPGQGLRLIYYSQIVNDFQKGDIAEGYSVSREKKESFPLTVTSAQKNPTAFYLCASSKGLTGRVGETQYFGPGTRLLVL.

This clonotype came up many times. This chain joins TRBV12-3 or TRBV12-4 and TRBJ2-2; D gene ambiguous. This CDR3 contains 12 residues. V shed 3 bases and J shed 6 bases, with 5 bases lying between them. This CDR3 is CASSFSPGELFF. The CDR3 DNA sequence: TGTGCCAGCAGTTTCAGCCCCGGGGAGCTGTTTTTT.

The chain carries TRBV19 and TRBJ1-2, with TRBD1 as a possible D gene (5 bases). The V gene lost 4 bases and the J gene lost 7 bases, with 10 bases spanning the gap. Germline CDR1 is LNHDA and CDR2 is SQIVND (reference sequence). This CDR3 has 12 amino acids. The CDR3: CASSTLTVGYTF. The CDR3 nucleotides are TGTGCCAGTAGTACCCTGACAGTTGGCTACACCTTC.

The sample holds a few counts of this clonotype. The chain has TRBV2 and TRBJ2-2; D unresolved. CDR3 length equals 14 residues. Germline-derived CDR1 and CDR2 are SNHLY and FYNNEI. Trimming shortened V by 6 bases and J by 0 bases, and 8 bases separated the two germline ends. CDR3 residues: CASSYFSNTGELFF. For the CDR3, the DNA is TGTGCCAGCAGCTACTTCTCGAACACCGGGGAGCTGTTTTTT.

This chain connects TRBV12-3 or TRBV12-4 to TRBJ1-5; weak D call: TRBD1 (6 bases). The CDR3 totals 14 residues. The V end was cut by 4 bases, the J end by 2 bases, with 9 bases between. In nucleotides, the CDR3 is TGTGCCAGCAGTTACAGGGAGGGCAATCAGCCCCAGCATTTT. Amino acid sequence: CASSYREGNQPQHF.

V and J are TRBV5-1 and TRBJ2-2, with D possibly being TRBD1 or TRBD2 (6 bases each). The CDR3 covers 15 residues. Trimming shortened V by 4 bases and J by 4 bases, and 14 bases separated the two germline ends. CDR1 is SGHRS and CDR2 is YFSETQ in the germline V gene. This CDR3 is CASSPGAGPTGELFF. Written as DNA, the CDR3 is TGCGCCAGCAGCCCGGGGGCAGGGCCCACCGGGGAGCTGTTTTTT.

For the CDR3, the DNA is TGTGCCAGCAGGGGGACTAGCTGGTATCCCGGGGAGCTGTTTTTT. Residues: CASRGTSWYPGELFF. The chain joins TRBV6-1 to TRBJ2-2; the match to TRBD2 covers 9 bases. Per germline, CDR1 MNHNS and CDR2 SASEGT. V gave up 6 bases and J gave up 6 bases; unmatched junction bases: 8. The CDR3 sequence is 15 residues long.

This clonotype was seen repeatedly, ten times or more. The chain recombines TRBV12-3 or TRBV12-4 with TRBJ1-2, with 7 bases that match TRBD1. The CDR3 is 14 residues long. Trimming took 6 bases from V and 4 from J; bases not matched to a gene: 8. The CDR3 reads CASRTGSGGYGYTF. In nucleotides, the CDR3 is TGTGCCAGCAGGACAGGGTCCGGAGGCTATGGCTACACCTTC.

The gene calls are TRBV29-1 and TRBJ2-2; 7 bases agree with TRBD2. V was pared by 4 bases and J by 0 bases, with 5 bases of the junction left unmatched. Germline loops: CDR1 SQVTM, CDR2 ANQGSEA. This CDR3 is 15 amino acids long. Here the CDR3 DNA reads TGCAGCGTTGGAAAAGCGGGACCGAACACCGGGGAGCTGTTTTTT. Amino acids: CSVGKAGPNTGELFF.

The V call is TRBV12-3 or TRBV12-4, the J call TRBJ2-1; 7 positions match TRBD2. CDR3 length: 14 amino acids. V shed 6 bases and J 7 bases; nucleotides not matched to a gene: 9. Written as DNA, the CDR3 is TGTGCCAGCAGCAGGAGTGGGGGAGGGAATGAGCAGTTCTTC. It codes for CASSRSGGGNEQFF.

This clonotype was detected a few times. V usage is TRBV11-2 and J usage is TRBJ2-7; D possibly corresponds to TRBD2 (5 bases). V gave up 1 base and J gave up 5 bases, with 12 bases separating them. CDR1 and CDR2 (germline): SGHAT, FQNNGV. This CDR3 has 14 amino acids. CDR3: CASSLVGSRDEQYF. DNA for the CDR3: TGTGCCAGCAGCTTAGTTGGGTCGCGGGACGAGCAGTACTTC.

The table lists this clonotype with a few counts. This chain connects TRBV6-5 to TRBJ2-7, with D maybe TRBD1 (5 bases). This CDR3 region has 14 residues. Per the germline V gene, CDR1 is MNHEY and CDR2 is SVGAGI. Deletions cut 5 bases from V and 2 bases from J, with 13 bases between. The DNA of the CDR3 is TGTGCCAGCAGTGGATGGGGCAGTGCCTACGAGCAGTACTTC. Protein product: CASSGWGSAYEQYF.

Many counts were recorded for this clonotype. The gene calls are TRBV7-6 and TRBJ2-1, with 10 nucleotides matching TRBD1. With 5 bases clipped from V and 5 bases from J, the junction kept 9 bases outside the gene matches. The germline V gene encodes CDR1 SGHVS and CDR2 FNYEAQ. CDR3 size: 16 residues. The CDR3 region is CASSLGGQGGHNEQFF. As DNA, the CDR3 is TGTGCCAGCAGCCTAGGCGGACAGGGGGGTCACAATGAGCAGTTCTTC.

The chain uses TRBV7-2 and TRBJ2-7; D not certain. CDR1 SGHTA and CDR2 FQGNSA come from the germline V gene. Deletions cut 5 bases from V and 6 bases from J, with 20 bases between. This CDR3 has 15 amino acids. The CDR3 DNA is TGTGCCAGCAGCCGCCGGGCGACGAAAAACTGCGAGCAGTACTTC. Encoded protein: CASSRRATKNCEQYF.

This clonotype was seen ten or more times. CDR3 in amino acids: CASSVGGTGNEQFF. CDR3 DNA sequence: TGTGCCAGCAGCGTAGGGGGAACGGGTAATGAGCAGTTCTTC. The V and J genes are TRBV9 and TRBJ2-1; the D is unclear. This CDR3 contains 14 residues. Germline V CDR1 and CDR2: SGDLS, YYNGEE. V was pared by 0 bases and J by 7 bases, with 11 bases between.

This clonotype occurred many times. This chain uses TRBV5-1 with TRBJ2-5, with D hard to call. Per germline, CDR1 SGHRS and CDR2 YFSETQ. The ends were cut back, 0 bases at V and 4 bases at J, with 16 bases in the middle. The CDR3 runs to 16 residues. The CDR3 loop reads CASSLEGSWAGETQYF. The CDR3 bases are TGCGCCAGCAGCTTGGAGGGTAGCTGGGCCGGAGAGACCCAGTACTTC.

This clonotype was picked up a small number of times. This chain uses TRBV20-1 with TRBJ1-1; no definite D call. Germline V gene sequence: CDR1 DFQATT, CDR2 SNEGSKA (reference sequence). The CDR3 is 12 residues long. Trimming left V 4 bases short and J 2 bases short, with 8 bases between. CDR3 residues: CSATHTNTEAFF. In DNA, the CDR3 is TGCAGTGCTACGCATACAAACACTGAAGCTTTCTTT.

This clonotype was observed a few times. The genes are TRBV12-5 and TRBJ2-5; D gene uncertain. Germline V CDR1 and CDR2: LGHNT, FRNRAP. The CDR3 spans 12 residues. V was shortened by 4 bases and J by 5 bases, with 8 bases between the two germline ends. CDR3 in DNA: TGTGCTAGTGGTTCCCGACGGGAGACCCAGTACTTC. Encoded protein: CASGSRRETQYF.

This clonotype was seen repeatedly, ten times or more. V is TRBV3-1 and J is TRBJ1-1; 8 nucleotides agree with TRBD1. The germline V gene encodes CDR1 LGHDT and CDR2 YNNKEL (reference sequence). This CDR3 has 14 amino acids. The junction had 6 bases not matched to a gene; V was cut back by 4 bases and J by 5 bases. CDR3 nucleotide sequence: TGTGCCAGCAGCCTTATCGACAGGGGAACTGAAGCTTTCTTT. This gives the protein CASSLIDRGTEAFF.

The table lists this clonotype with a few counts. The chain couples TRBV5-5 to TRBJ2-7; D might be TRBD1 (6 bases). The CDR3 covers 14 residues. Per germline, CDR1 SGHKS and CDR2 YYEKEE (reference sequence). Deletions cut 2 bases from V and 0 bases from J, with 9 bases between. The CDR3 DNA reads TGTGCCAGCAGCTTCGGACAGCACTCCTACGAGCAGTACTTC. Protein sequence: CASSFGQHSYEQYF.

The chain joins TRBV6-6 to TRBJ2-3; D is possibly TRBD1 (7 bases). V lost 6 bases and J lost 6, with 19 bases in between. The CDR3 contains 15 residues. Per the germline V gene, CDR1 is MNHNY and CDR2 is SVGAGI (reference sequence). CDR3 coding DNA: TGTGCCAGCAGACCTAACCCCCAGGGGGGTGATACGCAGTATTTT. The encoded protein is CASRPNPQGGDTQYF.

This clonotype has only a few counts. V is TRBV2 and J is TRBJ1-1; D is uncertain. Deletions cut 6 bases from V and 1 base from J, with 9 bases between. The CDR3 spans 13 residues. Germline V gene data show CDR1 as SNHLY and CDR2 as FYNNEI. The chain's CDR3 is CASREDGNTEAFF. CDR3 nucleotide sequence: TGTGCCAGCAGGGAGGACGGGAACACTGAAGCTTTCTTT.